This T cell receptor beta chain was sequenced for a study of radiation and T cells in renal cell carcinoma. Study-wide results and limits: In blood, top tumor clones expanded by 2 weeks, shrinking by 4.

Remarks on this clone: Antigen unknown.

Profiled with immunoSEQ multiplex PCR; TCRdb holds only in-frame clones, not every one. Among about 150,000 clones listed, less than 90% were seen once. Per the germline V gene, CDR1 is SNHLY and CDR2 is FYNNEI. This CDR3 has 14 residues. Trimming took off 4 bases at V and 8 bases at J, with 17 bases between the two ends. Time point reported: baseline pretreatment blood. As to treatment: 15 Gy SBRT to primary tumor, nephrectomy 4 weeks later. The chain couples TRBV2 to TRBJ1-2, with a possible D match to TRBD1 (5 bases). Sequencing was performed on blood, taken from a patient whose treatment included radiotherapy and nephrectomy. The origin of this receptor is a woman in her 70s with renal cell carcinoma. CDR3 nucleotide sequence: TGTGCCAGCAGTGTCGGGGCCCTGGGTAAAGGCTACACCTTC. It specifies CASSVGALGKGYTF.